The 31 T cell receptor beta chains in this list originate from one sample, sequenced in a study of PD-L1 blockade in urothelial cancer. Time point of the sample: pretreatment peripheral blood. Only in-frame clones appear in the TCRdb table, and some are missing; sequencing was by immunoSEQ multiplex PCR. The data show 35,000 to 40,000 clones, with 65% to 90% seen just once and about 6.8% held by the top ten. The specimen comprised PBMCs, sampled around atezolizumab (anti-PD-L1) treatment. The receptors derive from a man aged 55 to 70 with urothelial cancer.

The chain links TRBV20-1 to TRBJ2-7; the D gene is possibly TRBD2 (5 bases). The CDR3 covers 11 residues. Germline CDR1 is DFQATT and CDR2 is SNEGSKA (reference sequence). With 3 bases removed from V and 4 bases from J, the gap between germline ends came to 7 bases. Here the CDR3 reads CSASSGYEQYF. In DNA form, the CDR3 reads TGCAGTGCTAGTTCGGGGTACGAGCAGTACTTC.

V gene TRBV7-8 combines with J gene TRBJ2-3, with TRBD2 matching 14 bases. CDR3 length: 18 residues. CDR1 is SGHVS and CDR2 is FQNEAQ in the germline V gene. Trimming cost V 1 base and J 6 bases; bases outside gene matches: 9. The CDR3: CASSLVGTSGGRGDTQYF. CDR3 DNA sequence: TGTGCCAGCAGCTTAGTCGGGACTAGCGGGGGCCGGGGGGATACGCAGTATTTT.

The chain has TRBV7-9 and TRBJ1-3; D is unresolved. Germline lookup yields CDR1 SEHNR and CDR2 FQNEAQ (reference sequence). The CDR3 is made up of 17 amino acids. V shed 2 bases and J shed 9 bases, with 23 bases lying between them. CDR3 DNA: TGTGCCAGCAGCTTACCTGGTCGTCGAGGTGCCTTGGGCACCATATATTTT. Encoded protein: CASSLPGRRGALGTIYF.

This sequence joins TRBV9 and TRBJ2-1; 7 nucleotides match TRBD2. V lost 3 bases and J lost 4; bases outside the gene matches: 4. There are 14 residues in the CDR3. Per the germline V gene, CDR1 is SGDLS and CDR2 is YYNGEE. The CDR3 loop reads CASSAGLGYNEQFF. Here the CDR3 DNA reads TGTGCCAGCAGCGCTGGACTAGGGTACAATGAGCAGTTCTTC.

CDR3 nucleotide sequence: TGCAGCGTTCGGGACAGGGTCGCACAAGAGACCCAGTACTTC. Translated, it gives CSVRDRVAQETQYF. The V gene is TRBV29-1, the J gene TRBJ2-5; 9 bases map to TRBD1. This CDR3 contains 14 residues. The V gene end was trimmed by 5 bases and the J gene end by 2 bases; junction bases not matched to a gene: 6. CDR1 is SQVTM and CDR2 is ANQGSEA in the germline V gene.

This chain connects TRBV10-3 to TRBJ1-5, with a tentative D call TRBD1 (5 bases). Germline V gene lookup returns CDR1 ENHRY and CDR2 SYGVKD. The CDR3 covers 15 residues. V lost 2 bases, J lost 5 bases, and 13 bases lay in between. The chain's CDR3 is CAISEAQGGDQPQHF. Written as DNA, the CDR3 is TGTGCCATCAGTGAGGCGCAGGGTGGGGATCAGCCCCAGCATTTT.

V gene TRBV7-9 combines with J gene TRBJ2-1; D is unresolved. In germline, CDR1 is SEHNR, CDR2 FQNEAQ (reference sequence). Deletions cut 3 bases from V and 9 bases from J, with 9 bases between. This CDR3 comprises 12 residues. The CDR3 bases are TGTGCCAGCAGCTTTGGGCTATTTGAGCAGTTCTTC. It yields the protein CASSFGLFEQFF.

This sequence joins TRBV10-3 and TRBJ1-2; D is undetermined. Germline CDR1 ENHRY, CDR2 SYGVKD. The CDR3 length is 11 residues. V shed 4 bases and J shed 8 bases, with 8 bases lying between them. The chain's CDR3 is CAISGEGGYTF. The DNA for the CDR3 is TGTGCCATCAGTGGGGAGGGAGGCTACACCTTC.

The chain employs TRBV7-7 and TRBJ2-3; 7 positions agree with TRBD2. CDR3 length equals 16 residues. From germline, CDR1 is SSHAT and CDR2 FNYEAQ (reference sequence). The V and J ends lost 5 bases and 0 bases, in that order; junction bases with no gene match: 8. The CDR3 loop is CASSPLSGGSTDTQYF. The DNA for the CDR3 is TGTGCCAGCAGCCCTCTGTCGGGGGGAAGCACAGATACGCAGTATTTT.

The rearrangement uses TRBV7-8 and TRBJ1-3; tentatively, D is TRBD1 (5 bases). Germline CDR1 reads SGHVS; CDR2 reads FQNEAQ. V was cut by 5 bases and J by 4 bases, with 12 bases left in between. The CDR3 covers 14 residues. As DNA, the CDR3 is TGTGCCAGCAGCGCTAGGGGATCCGGAAACACCATATATTTT. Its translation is CASSARGSGNTIYF.

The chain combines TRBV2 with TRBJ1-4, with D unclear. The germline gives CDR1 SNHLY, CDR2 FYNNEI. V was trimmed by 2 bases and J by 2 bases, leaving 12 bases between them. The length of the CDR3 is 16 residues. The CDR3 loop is CASSELGPSTNEKLFF. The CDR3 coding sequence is TGTGCCAGCAGTGAACTTGGGCCCAGCACTAATGAAAAACTGTTTTTT.

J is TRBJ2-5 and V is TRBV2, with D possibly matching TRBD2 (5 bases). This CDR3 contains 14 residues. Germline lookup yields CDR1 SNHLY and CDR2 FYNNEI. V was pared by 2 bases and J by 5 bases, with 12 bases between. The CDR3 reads CASSERRADETQYF. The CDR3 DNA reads TGTGCCAGCAGTGAAAGGCGGGCGGACGAGACCCAGTACTTC.

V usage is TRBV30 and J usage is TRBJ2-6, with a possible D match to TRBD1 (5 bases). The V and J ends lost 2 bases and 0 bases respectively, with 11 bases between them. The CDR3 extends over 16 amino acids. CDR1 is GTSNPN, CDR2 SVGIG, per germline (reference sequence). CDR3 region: CAWSFRARSGANVLTF. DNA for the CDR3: TGTGCCTGGAGTTTCAGGGCCCGCTCTGGGGCCAACGTCCTGACTTTC.

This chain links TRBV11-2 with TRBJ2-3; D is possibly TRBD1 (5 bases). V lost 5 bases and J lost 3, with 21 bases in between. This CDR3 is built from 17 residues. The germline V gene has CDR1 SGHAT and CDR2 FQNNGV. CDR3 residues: CASSTYPSQGKTDTQYF. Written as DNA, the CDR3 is TGTGCCAGCAGCACTTACCCCTCCCAGGGTAAGACAGATACGCAGTATTTT.

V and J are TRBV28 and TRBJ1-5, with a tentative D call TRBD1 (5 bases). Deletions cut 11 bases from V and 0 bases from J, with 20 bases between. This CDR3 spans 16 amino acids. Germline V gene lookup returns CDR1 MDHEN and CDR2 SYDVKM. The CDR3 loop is CACGRQGIGSNQPQHF. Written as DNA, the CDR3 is TGTGCCTGTGGTCGTCAGGGAATAGGTAGCAATCAGCCCCAGCATTTT.

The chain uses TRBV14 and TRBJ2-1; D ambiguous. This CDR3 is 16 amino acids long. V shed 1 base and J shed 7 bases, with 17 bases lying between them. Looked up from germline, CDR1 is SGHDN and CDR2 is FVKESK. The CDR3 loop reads CASSQVLPSNSNEQFF. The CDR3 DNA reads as TGTGCCAGCAGCCAAGTTTTGCCGAGCAATTCGAATGAGCAGTTCTTC.

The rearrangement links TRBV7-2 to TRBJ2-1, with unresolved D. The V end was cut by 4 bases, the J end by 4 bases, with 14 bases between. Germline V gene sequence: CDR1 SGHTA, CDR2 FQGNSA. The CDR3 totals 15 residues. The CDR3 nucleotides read TGTGCCAGCAGCTCATCCGGTCACGGGTACAATGAGCAGTTCTTC. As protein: CASSSSGHGYNEQFF. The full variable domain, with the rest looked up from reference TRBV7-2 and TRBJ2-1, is GAGVSQSPSNKVTEKGKDVELRCDPISGHTALYWYRQSLGQGLEFLIYFQGNSAPDKSGLPSDRFSAERTGGSVSTLTIQRTQQEDSAVYLCASSSSGHGYNEQFFGPGTRLTVL.

The CDR3 nucleotides read TGCGCCAGCAGCCCCAGACAGGATTCGACCTACGAGCAGTACTTC. It is translated as CASSPRQDSTYEQYF. The V call is TRBV5-1, the J call TRBJ2-7, with a tentative D call TRBD1 (6 bases). The CDR3 length is 15 residues. Looked up from germline, CDR1 is SGHRS and CDR2 is YFSETQ. V was clipped by 4 bases and J by 2 bases, with 16 bases between them.

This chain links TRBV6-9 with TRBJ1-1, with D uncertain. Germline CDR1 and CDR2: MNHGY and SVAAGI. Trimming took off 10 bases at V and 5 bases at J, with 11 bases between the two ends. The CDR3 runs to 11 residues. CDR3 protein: CAKVRVTEAFF. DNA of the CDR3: TGTGCCAAAGTGCGGGTTACTGAAGCTTTCTTT.

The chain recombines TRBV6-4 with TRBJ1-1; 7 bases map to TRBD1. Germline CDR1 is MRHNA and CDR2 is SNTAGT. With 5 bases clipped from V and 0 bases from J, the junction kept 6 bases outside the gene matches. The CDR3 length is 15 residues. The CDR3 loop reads CASSRDSALNTEAFF. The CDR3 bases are TGTGCCAGCAGTAGGGACAGTGCGTTGAACACTGAAGCTTTCTTT.

The CDR3 sequence: CASRLWGTAANYGYTF. CDR3 coding DNA: TGTGCCAGCAGACTTTGGGGGACAGCAGCTAACTATGGCTACACCTTC. This chain uses TRBV5-4 with TRBJ1-2; 7 bases line up with TRBD1. The CDR3 has 16 residues. Germline V gene data show CDR1 as SGHNT and CDR2 as YYREEE (reference sequence). J gave up 0 bases and V 5 bases, and 10 bases lay outside the gene matches.

The CDR3 DNA follows: TGTGCCAGCAAGGGGCTCTCCTATAATTCACCCCTCCACTTT. As protein: CASKGLSYNSPLHF. J is TRBJ1-6 and V is TRBV6-1, with D maybe TRBD1 (5 bases). The CDR3 extends over 14 amino acids. Germline V gene lookup returns CDR1 MNHNS and CDR2 SASEGT. V was clipped by 7 bases and J by 0 bases, with 7 bases between them.

As DNA, the CDR3 is TGTGCCAGCACCAGAGGACAGGGAAGGGGTTCACCCCTCCACTTT. It specifies CASTRGQGRGSPLHF. This sequence joins TRBV27 and TRBJ1-6; 8 positions agree with TRBD1. There are 15 residues in the CDR3. Germline-derived CDR1 and CDR2 are MNHEY and SMNVEV (reference sequence). With 7 bases clipped from V and 9 bases from J, the junction kept 11 bases outside the gene matches.

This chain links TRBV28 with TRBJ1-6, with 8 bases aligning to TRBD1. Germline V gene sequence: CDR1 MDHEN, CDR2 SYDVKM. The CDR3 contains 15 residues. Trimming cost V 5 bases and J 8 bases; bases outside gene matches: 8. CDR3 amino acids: CASSPSGQAYSPLHF. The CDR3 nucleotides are TGTGCCAGCAGTCCATCGGGACAGGCCTATTCACCCCTCCACTTT.

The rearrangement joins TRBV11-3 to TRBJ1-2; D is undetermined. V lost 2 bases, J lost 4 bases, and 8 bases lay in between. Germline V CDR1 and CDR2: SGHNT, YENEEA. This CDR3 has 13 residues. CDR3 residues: CASSLRFFYGYTF. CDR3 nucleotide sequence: TGTGCCAGCAGCTTACGGTTTTTCTATGGCTACACCTTC. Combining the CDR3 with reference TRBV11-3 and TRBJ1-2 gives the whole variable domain EAGVVQSPRYKIIEKKQPVAFWCNPISGHNTLYWYLQNLGQGPELLIRYENEEAVDDSQLPKDRFSAERLKGVDSTLKIQPAELGDSAVYLCASSLRFFYGYTFGSGTRLTVV.

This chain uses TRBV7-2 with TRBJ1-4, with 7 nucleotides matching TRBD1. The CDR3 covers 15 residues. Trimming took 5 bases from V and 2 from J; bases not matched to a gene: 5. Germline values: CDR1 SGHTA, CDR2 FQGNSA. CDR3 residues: CASSLTGATNEKLFF. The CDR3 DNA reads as TGTGCCAGCAGCCTTACAGGGGCCACTAATGAAAAACTGTTTTTT.

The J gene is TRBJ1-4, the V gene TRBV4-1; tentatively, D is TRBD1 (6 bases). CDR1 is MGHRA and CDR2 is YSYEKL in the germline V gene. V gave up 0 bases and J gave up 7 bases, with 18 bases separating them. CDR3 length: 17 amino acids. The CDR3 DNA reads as TGCGCCAGCAGCCAAGATAGGGCGGCAGGGGTTAGTGAAAAACTGTTTTTT. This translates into CASSQDRAAGVSEKLFF.

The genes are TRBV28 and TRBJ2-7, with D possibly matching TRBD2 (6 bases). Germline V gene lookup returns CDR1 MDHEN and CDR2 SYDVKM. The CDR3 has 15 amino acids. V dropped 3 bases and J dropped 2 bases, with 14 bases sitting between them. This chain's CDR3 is CASSLVGGPAYEQYF. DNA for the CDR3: TGTGCCAGCAGTTTGGTCGGGGGTCCGGCCTACGAGCAGTACTTC.

The CDR3 DNA follows: TGTGCCAGCAGCTCCGGGACAGTTGGAAACACCATATATTTT. It translates to CASSSGTVGNTIYF. The genes are TRBV7-2 and TRBJ1-3; 7 bases line up with TRBD1. CDR1 is SGHTA, CDR2 FQGNSA, per germline. The junction had 3 bases not matched to a gene; V was cut back by 4 bases and J by 3 bases. This CDR3 has 14 residues.

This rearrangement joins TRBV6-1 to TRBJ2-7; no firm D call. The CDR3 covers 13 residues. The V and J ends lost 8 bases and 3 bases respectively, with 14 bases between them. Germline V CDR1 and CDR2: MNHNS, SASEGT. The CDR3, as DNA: TGTGCCAGCGCTCTAGAGCAACTCTACGAGCAGTACTTC. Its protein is CASALEQLYEQYF.

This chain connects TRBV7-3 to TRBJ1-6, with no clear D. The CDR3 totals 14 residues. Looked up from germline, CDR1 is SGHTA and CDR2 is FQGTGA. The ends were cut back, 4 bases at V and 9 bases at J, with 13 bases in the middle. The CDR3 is CASSSDPGASPLHF. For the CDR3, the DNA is TGTGCCAGCAGCTCTGACCCAGGCGCTTCACCCCTCCACTTT. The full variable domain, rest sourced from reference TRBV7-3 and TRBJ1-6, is GAGVSQTPSNKVTEKGKYVELRCDPISGHTALYWYRQSLGQGPEFLIYFQGTGAADDSGLPNDRFFAVRPEGSVSTLKIQRTERGDSAVYLCASSSDPGASPLHFGNGTRLTVT.